The 5 T cell receptor beta chains below come from one sample, sequenced in a study of blood T cells in healthy people across ages (dated by TCRdb to about 2015). The protocol used for the library was 5' RACE. The sample was run on an Illumina HiSeq 2500. The second PCR ran for roughly 7 to 11 cycles and used a J-beta primer mix along with a sample-barcoded 5' primer. TCRdb ran its own pipeline on the public reads, namely fastp trimming at Q25 and MiXCR clone calling, and kept in-frame beta chains. Duplicate CDR3 protein sequences are folded into a single record with the most common DNA and genes. The sample includes about 780,000 distinct CDR3 sequences, with 35% to 50% observed a single time. Jointly, the top ten make up about a sixth of the sample. The source material was blood. Source of these receptors: an elderly man in good health.

This clonotype was counted between two and nine times. The rearrangement joins TRBV28 to TRBJ2-3; TRBD2 matches 8 bases. The V gene end was trimmed by 10 bases and the J gene end by 4 bases; junction bases not matched to a gene: 7. Per germline, CDR1 MDHEN and CDR2 SYDVKM. The length of the CDR3 is 13 residues. This CDR3 reads CAIQAGVSDTQYF. The CDR3 DNA sequence: TGTGCCATCCAAGCGGGAGTGTCAGATACGCAGTATTTT. The variable domain in full, completed from reference TRBV28 and TRBJ2-3, reads DVKVTQSSRYLVKRTGEKVFLECVQDMDHENMFWYRQDPGLGLRLIYFSYDVKMKEKGDIPEGYSVSREKKERFSLILESASTNQTSMYLCAIQAGVSDTQYFGPGTRLTVL.

In the case of this clonotype: Germline and junction disagree at one end, which may indicate a read error. V is TRBV2 and J is TRBJ2-4; 7 positions match TRBD2. TRBJ2-7 explains the end of the DNA better; the J call may be wrong. This CDR3 contains 15 residues. CDR1 and CDR2 (germline): SNHLY, FYNNEI. The CDR3 region is CASSGGGRTSCEQYF. CDR3 DNA sequence: TGTGCCAGCAGTGGTGGCGGGAGAACGTCCTGCGAGCAGTACTTC.

This clonotype was counted between two and nine times. The genes are TRBV7-8 and TRBJ2-5; a weak D match, TRBD2 (5 bases). V was shortened by 5 bases and J by 5 bases, with 15 bases between the two germline ends. Germline V lookup: CDR1 SGHVS, CDR2 FQNEAQ. This CDR3 contains 14 residues. The CDR3 bases are TGTGCCAGCAGCAAAGGACGGGATCTGGAGACCCAGTACTTC. It codes for CASSKGRDLETQYF. Full variable domain (rest looked up from reference TRBV7-8 and TRBJ2-5): GAGVSQSPRYKVAKRGQDVALRCDPISGHVSLFWYQQALGQGPEFLTYFQNEAQLDKSGLPSDRFFAERPEGSVSTLKIQRTQQEDSAVYLCASSKGRDLETQYFGPGTRLLVL.

This clonotype has only a few counts. The V and J genes are TRBV4-3 and TRBJ2-5; TRBD2 agrees at 9 bases. This CDR3 comprises 15 residues. Germline CDR1 is LGHNA and CDR2 is YSLEER. J gave up 2 bases and V 3 bases, and 4 bases lay outside the gene matches. The CDR3 DNA reads as TGCGCCAGCAGCCAGGTAGCGGGGGAACAAGAGACCCAGTACTTC. Residues: CASSQVAGEQETQYF.

This clonotype occurred many times. The V call is TRBV7-3, the J call TRBJ2-1; weak D call: TRBD2 (6 bases). The ends were cut back, 3 bases at V and 10 bases at J, with 10 bases in the middle. The CDR3 is 12 amino acids. CDR1 and CDR2 from the germline V gene are SGHTA and FQGTGA. CDR3 sequence: CASSFPGEEQFF. The CDR3, as DNA: TGTGCCAGCAGCTTCCCGGGAGAAGAGCAGTTCTTC.